The rows below give T cell receptor beta chains drawn from one sample of a study of T-cell reconstitution after alpha-beta-depleted transplantation in children. TCRdb re-called the PCR reads with MiXCR, one entry per CDR3 protein. This table has almost 400,000 distinct CDR3 sequences, 20% appearing once. This sample comprised PBMCs from the stem cell graft donor, obtained from the stem cell graft. The receptors were sampled from a human donor who donated a stem cell graft to a child with acute myeloid leukemia. Each CDR3 is given with its conserved first and last residue. The D gene is left open where the match is weak. A clone size is listed for some rows: how often the clone was seen (once, few, many), or a class if it is expanded.

CDR3nt: TGCGCCAGCAGCCTTCGGGGACAGGGAACTAACTCTGGGGCCAACGTCCTGACTTTC
CDR3aa: CASSLRGQGTNSGANVLTF
v_gene: TRBV4-3
abundance: NA
j_gene: TRBJ2-6
d_gene: TRBD1

CDR3nt: TGTGCCAGCAGCCCCAACCTTAGCGTCCAAGAGACCCAGTACTTC
CDR3aa: CASSPNLSVQETQYF
v_gene: TRBV7-2
abundance: NA
j_gene: TRBJ2-5
d_gene: NA

CDR3nt: TGTGCCAGCAGCCCGACAGGGACTATCAATGAGCAGTTCTTC
CDR3aa: CASSPTGTINEQFF
v_gene: TRBV12-3/TRBV12-4
abundance: many
j_gene: TRBJ2-1
d_gene: NA

CDR3nt: TGTGCTACGGGGCTAGCGGGAGTGGGACGCACAGATACGCAGTATTTT
CDR3aa: CATGLAGVGRTDTQYF
v_gene: TRBV12-3/TRBV12-4
abundance: many
j_gene: TRBJ2-3
d_gene: TRBD2

CDR3nt: TGCGCCAGCAGCCAAGCTACAGGGGGCTCTTATCAGCCCCAGCATTTT
CDR3aa: CASSQATGGSYQPQHF
v_gene: TRBV4-1
abundance: NA
j_gene: TRBJ1-5
d_gene: TRBD1

CDR3nt: TGTGCCAGCAGTTTAGCTAGCGGGAGAGACTCGGCGCAGTATTTT
CDR3aa: CASSLASGRDSAQYF
v_gene: TRBV12-3/TRBV12-4
abundance: few
j_gene: TRBJ2-3
d_gene: TRBD2

CDR3nt: TGTGCCAGCAGTAACAGGGGTCCGACTGGAAACACCATATATTTT
CDR3aa: CASSNRGPTGNTIYF
v_gene: TRBV6-5
abundance: few
j_gene: TRBJ1-3
d_gene: TRBD1

CDR3nt: TGTGCCAGCAAGGTTCGGGACTCCCGACCAAACAATGAGCAGTTCTTC
CDR3aa: CASKVRDSRPNNEQFF
v_gene: TRBV11-1
abundance: few
j_gene: TRBJ2-1
d_gene: NA

CDR3nt: TGCAGCGCCCGGACAGGCGTCAGTTCCTACAATGAGCAGTTCTTC
CDR3aa: CSARTGVSSYNEQFF
v_gene: TRBV29-1
abundance: NA
j_gene: TRBJ2-1
d_gene: TRBD1

CDR3nt: TGTGCCAGCAGCGTAGACCAACCGGGACTAGCGGGAAAAAGGCGCTCCTACAATGAGCAGTTCTTC
CDR3aa: CASSVDQPGLAGKRRSYNEQFF
v_gene: TRBV9
abundance: NA
j_gene: TRBJ2-1
d_gene: TRBD2

CDR3nt: TGCAGTGCTAGAGGGACAGGGGGCCCGTACGAGCAGTACTTC
CDR3aa: CSARGTGGPYEQYF
v_gene: TRBV20-1
abundance: many
j_gene: TRBJ2-7
d_gene: TRBD1

CDR3nt: TGTGCCAGCAGTCGAAGCTATGGCTACACCTTC
CDR3aa: CASSRSYGYTF
v_gene: TRBV12-3/TRBV12-4
abundance: NA
j_gene: TRBJ1-2
d_gene: NA

CDR3nt: TGTGCTAGCAGCAGCGACAGGGCGGAGACCCAGTACTTC
CDR3aa: CASSSDRAETQYF
v_gene: TRBV7-7
abundance: NA
j_gene: TRBJ2-5
d_gene: TRBD1

CDR3nt: TGTGCCAGCAGCGACAGGGGTTGGGATGAGCAGTTCTTC
CDR3aa: CASSDRGWDEQFF
v_gene: TRBV7-9
abundance: many
j_gene: TRBJ2-1
d_gene: TRBD1

CDR3nt: TGTGCCAGCAGTTTAGGCAGGATCAATCAGCCCCAGCATTTT
CDR3aa: CASSLGRINQPQHF
v_gene: TRBV28
abundance: few
j_gene: TRBJ1-5
d_gene: NA

CDR3nt: TGCAGTGCGATTACAGGGTGGCAAGAGACCCAGTACTTC
CDR3aa: CSAITGWQETQYF
v_gene: TRBV20-1
abundance: few
j_gene: TRBJ2-5
d_gene: NA

CDR3nt: TGTGCCACCAGTGACGGCAGGGGGGGGGCCGGGGAGCTGTTTTTT
CDR3aa: CATSDGRGGAGELFF
v_gene: TRBV24-1
abundance: once
j_gene: TRBJ2-2
d_gene: NA

CDR3nt: TGTGCCAGCAGCCTTAGGGGGGCGAGGTCCTACAATGAGCAGTTCTTC
CDR3aa: CASSLRGARSYNEQFF
v_gene: TRBV3-1
abundance: many
j_gene: TRBJ2-1
d_gene: NA

CDR3nt: TGCAGCTACCGAGCGGGTGGGAACACCGGGGAGCTGTTTTTT
CDR3aa: CSYRAGGNTGELFF
v_gene: TRBV29-1
abundance: NA
j_gene: TRBJ2-2
d_gene: NA

CDR3nt: TGTGCCAGCAGCCCCGGACTAGCGTGGGATGAGCAGTTCTTC
CDR3aa: CASSPGLAWDEQFF
v_gene: TRBV7-2
abundance: many
j_gene: TRBJ2-1
d_gene: TRBD2